Below are 5 T cell receptor beta chains sequenced from a single sample in a study of molecular identifiers for immune sequencing clone quantification. TCRdb reprocessed the PCR reads via MiXCR and lists one record per CDR3 protein. The table lists 550,000 to 750,000 distinct CDR3 sequences, 20% of them singletons, with 0.85% in the top ten. Sequencing was done on a sample of naive CD8+ T cells from blood, with Jurkat cell RNA spiked in. Subset noted: FACS-sorted CD8+CD4-CCR7+CD45RA+ naive T cells. The source of these receptors is a human donor in good health. Some libraries in this study had Jurkat cell RNA spiked in.

The table lists this clonotype with many counts. The gene calls are TRBV4-3 and TRBJ2-7; the D gene is possibly TRBD2 (6 bases). Germline V gene data show CDR1 as LGHNA and CDR2 as YSLEER. There are 18 residues in the CDR3. Between the trimmed V and J ends, which lost 0 bases and 0 bases, there was a span of 18 bases. CDR3 amino acids: CASSQESGRGAHSYEQYF. Here the CDR3 DNA reads TGCGCCAGCAGCCAAGAATCGGGCCGCGGGGCACACTCCTACGAGCAGTACTTC.

In this sample, this clonotype turned up many times. The chain joins TRBV6-2 or TRBV6-3 to TRBJ2-5, with D maybe TRBD2 (5 bases). The CDR3 loop spans 15 amino acids. Germline V gene lookup returns CDR1 MNHEY and CDR2 SVGEGT. The germline V and J ends were trimmed by 6 bases and 2 bases, with 16 bases remaining between them. The CDR3 here is CASSQLGDGQETQYF. The CDR3 DNA reads TGTGCCAGCAGCCAGTTGGGAGACGGGCAAGAGACCCAGTACTTC.

As for this clonotype: A much larger clone differs by one base, so this may be a read error. The rearrangement links TRBV2 to TRBJ2-5; no reliable D call. The CDR3 covers 14 residues. V was clipped by 1 base and J by 5 bases, with 11 bases between them. Germline V gives CDR1 SNHLY, CDR2 FYNNEI. The CDR3 loop is CASSEDRNKETQYF. CDR3 DNA sequence: TGTGCCAGCAGTGAAGATCGGAATAAGGAGACCCAGTACTTC.

This clonotype has only one observation. Being one base from a much bigger clone, this may be a read error. The rearrangement uses TRBV5-6 and TRBJ2-7; no definite D call. This CDR3 contains 12 residues. Trimming left V 0 bases short and J 6 bases short, with 7 bases between. CDR1 is SGHDT and CDR2 is YYEEEE in the germline V gene. The CDR3 is CASSLVNGEQYF. In DNA form, the CDR3 reads TGTGCCAGCAGCTTGGTAAACGGCGAGCAGTACTTC.

Only a few counts were recorded for this clonotype. V is TRBV13 and J is TRBJ1-3; 9 bases map to TRBD1. Trimming cost V 4 bases and J 2 bases; bases outside gene matches: 3. Germline CDR1 reads PRHDT; CDR2 reads FYEKMQ (reference sequence). CDR3 length: 15 residues. The CDR3 region is CASSWGTGTGNTIYF. The CDR3 DNA sequence: TGTGCCAGCAGCTGGGGGACAGGGACTGGAAACACCATATATTTT.